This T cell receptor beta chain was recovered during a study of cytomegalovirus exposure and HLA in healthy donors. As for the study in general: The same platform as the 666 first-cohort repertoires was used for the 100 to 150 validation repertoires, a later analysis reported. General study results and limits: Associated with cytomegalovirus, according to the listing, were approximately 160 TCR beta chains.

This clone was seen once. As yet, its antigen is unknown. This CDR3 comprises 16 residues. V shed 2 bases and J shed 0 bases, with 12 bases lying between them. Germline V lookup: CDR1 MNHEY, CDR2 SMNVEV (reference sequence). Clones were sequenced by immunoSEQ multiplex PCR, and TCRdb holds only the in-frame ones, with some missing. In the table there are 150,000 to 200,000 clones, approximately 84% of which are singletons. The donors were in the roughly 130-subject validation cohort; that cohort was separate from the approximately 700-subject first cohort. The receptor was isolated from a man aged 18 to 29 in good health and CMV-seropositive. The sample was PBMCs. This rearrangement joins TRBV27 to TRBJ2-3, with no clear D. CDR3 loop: CASSLGNSISTDTQYF. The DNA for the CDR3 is TGTGCCAGCAGTTTAGGAAACAGCATTAGCACAGATACGCAGTATTTT.